This T cell receptor beta chain derives from a study of identical twins. Germline V gene lookup returns CDR1 DFQATT and CDR2 SNEGSKA (reference sequence). This CDR3 comprises 14 residues. V was shortened by 4 bases and J by 4 bases, with 17 bases between the two germline ends. Each cDNA held unique molecular identifiers, and template switching gave it a universal primer site. TCRdb ran MiXCR on the 5' RACE reads and lists one entry per CDR3 protein. Counted here are about 470,000 distinct CDR3 sequences, more than 20% occurring once; the ten biggest clones make up 2.9%. Whole-study findings and limits: It was cross-sectional statistical analysis, not following the same donors, that the conclusions relied on.

As regards this clonotype: Its cognate antigen is unknown.

The same sample was also studied in work on T cells expressing NK-cell markers. This second report adds: Repertoires of TCR beta were obtained from T cells sorted as CD3+CD56+NKG2C+, CD3+CD56+NKG2C- and CD3+CD56-NKG2C+.

The sequenced sample consisted of CD4+ T cells sorted from blood. This receptor was obtained from a young woman in good health. The chain joins TRBV20-1 to TRBJ2-7, with a possible D match to TRBD2 (5 bases). The DNA of the CDR3 is TGCAGTGCTAAAGGGTACGAGCGGAGATACGAGCAGTACTTC. It codes for CSAKGYERRYEQYF.